This TCR beta chain was recovered during a study of OX40 agonist ivuxolimab in advanced cancers. At the level of the study: Among those enrolled, mean age was approximately 62 years (range about 23 to 80) and approximately 83% were male.

The assay was immunoSEQ multiplex PCR, and TCRdb's table has in-frame clones only and misses some. The sample gives around 30,000 clones, about nine tenths of which show up once; around 4.2% is in the top ten. CDR1 and CDR2 from the germline V gene are MDHEN and SYDVKM. Trimming took 3 bases from V and 5 from J; bases not matched to a gene: 7. The CDR3 is made up of 17 amino acids. Findings and caveats of the study: Among the nonresponders, some also had low normalized T-cell clonal expansion. Expanded clones were, on average, more numerous among CD8+ T cells than CD4+.

Points on this clone: What it recognizes is unknown.

The sampling schedule covered blood at baseline, cycle 4 day 1, and cycle 7 day 1. The TCR originated in an adult with an advanced solid tumor such as melanoma, head and neck, liver or kidney cancer. The chain is built from TRBV28 and TRBJ2-1; 13 bases agree with TRBD2. This material consisted of CD4+ or CD8+ T cells sorted from blood, taken in a trial of the OX40 agonist ivuxolimab. CDR3 region: CASSLPGTSGKNNEQFF. The DNA for the CDR3 is TGTGCCAGCAGTTTGCCCGGGACTAGCGGGAAGAACAATGAGCAGTTCTTC.